What follows are 7 T cell receptor beta chains derived from one specimen sequenced in a study of OX40 agonist ivuxolimab in advanced cancers. Only in-frame clones appear in the TCRdb table, and some are missing; sequencing was by immunoSEQ multiplex PCR. In the table there are 65,000 to 80,000 clones, 84% of which are singletons. The sequences come from CD4+ or CD8+ T cells sorted from blood, collected in a trial of the OX40 agonist ivuxolimab. The receptors stem from an adult with an advanced solid tumor such as melanoma, head and neck, liver or kidney cancer.

This clone was seen a handful of times. The CDR3 spells CASSWGGQSSYNSPLHF. For the CDR3, the DNA is TGTGCCAGCAGCTGGGGGGGACAGAGCTCCTATAATTCACCCCTCCACTTT. The chain recombines TRBV5-4 with TRBJ1-6, with 7 nucleotides matching TRBD1. CDR3 length equals 17 residues. Germline CDR1 reads SGHNT; CDR2 reads YYREEE (reference sequence). With 3 bases clipped from V and 0 bases from J, the junction kept 6 bases outside the gene matches.

The chain combines TRBV7-2 with TRBJ2-5; no clear D gene. Trimming removed 2 bases at V and 5 bases at J, with 6 bases between. Per the germline V gene, CDR1 is SGHTA and CDR2 is FQGNSA. The CDR3 runs 12 residues. CDR3 bases: TGTGCCAGCAGCTTAAGTGGGGAGACCCAGTACTTC. Translation: CASSLSGETQYF.

The gene calls are TRBV16 and TRBJ1-2; possibly TRBD1 for D (6 bases). V dropped 3 bases and J dropped 6 bases, with 11 bases sitting between them. CDR1 is KGHSY, CDR2 FQNENV, per germline. The CDR3 contains 13 residues. Here the CDR3 reads CASSHQGYNGYTF. The CDR3 DNA reads as TGTGCCAGCAGCCATCAGGGGTACAATGGCTACACCTTC.

The chain carries TRBV11-2 and TRBJ2-3; the match to TRBD1 covers 9 bases. The CDR3 sequence is 15 residues long. Trimming cost V 3 bases and J 0 bases; bases outside gene matches: 1. Germline V gives CDR1 SGHAT, CDR2 FQNNGV. The DNA for the CDR3 is TGTGCCAGCAGCTTCGACAGGGGGAGCACAGATACGCAGTATTTT. Translated, it gives CASSFDRGSTDTQYF.

In DNA, the CDR3 is TGTGCCAGCAGCTTTTCCGGAAATGAAAAACTGTTTTTT. Translating gives CASSFSGNEKLFF. This chain links TRBV11-2 with TRBJ1-4; D not certain. Trimming pared 3 bases from V and 5 bases from J, leaving 7 bases between. The CDR3 extends over 13 amino acids. CDR1 is SGHAT and CDR2 is FQNNGV in the germline V gene.

The rearrangement uses TRBV4-3 and TRBJ2-3, with 10 bases fitting TRBD2. V lost 2 bases and J lost 5; bases outside the gene matches: 7. The V gene's germline CDR1 is LGHNA and CDR2 YSLEER. CDR3 length: 16 residues. CDR3 loop: CASSQTTTSGIDTQYF. The CDR3 nucleotides are TGCGCCAGCAGCCAAACGACTACTAGCGGGATAGATACGCAGTATTTT.

This CDR3 is CASSPPLGRYGYTF. The CDR3 DNA sequence: TGTGCCAGCTCACCACCTCTCGGACGCTATGGCTACACCTTC. V usage is TRBV18 and J usage is TRBJ1-2; no reliable D call. The CDR3 length is 14 residues. V was clipped by 0 bases and J by 4 bases, with 9 bases between them. Germline loops: CDR1 KGHSH, CDR2 LQKENI.